This TCR beta chain was identified during a study of shared clonotypes between healthy human individuals. The ends were cut back, 4 bases at V and 0 bases at J, with 6 bases in the middle. Germline CDR1 is SNHLY and CDR2 is FYNNEI. The CDR3 loop spans 13 amino acids. An even split of each subset's genomic DNA across several immunoSEQ plates was performed. The method was immunoSEQ multiplex PCR; TCRdb's version includes in-frame clones alone and lacks a portion of them. The repertoire has a few hundred thousand clones, 79% of them found once; the top ten carry less than 15%. Sequenced: PBMCs. The chain is built from TRBV2 and TRBJ2-5; the D is unclear. The TCR comes from a woman aged 40-49 years in good health. Some clones in this sample may be carry-over from other donors' samples. The CDR3 DNA is TGTGCCAGCAGTGGGCAGCACCAAGAGACCCAGTACTTC. Translated, it gives CASSGQHQETQYF. The variable domain in full, completed from reference TRBV2 and TRBJ2-5, reads EPEVTQTPSHQVTQMGQEVILRCVPISNHLYFYWYRQILGQKVEFLVSFYNNEISEKSEIFDDQFSVERPDGSNFTLKIRSTKLEDSAMYFCASSGQHQETQYFGPGTRLLVL.